This TCR beta chain is from a study of T cell responses to AZD1222 COVID-19 vaccine. Assay used: immunoSEQ multiplex PCR; TCRdb lists only in-frame clones, some missing. Among 150,000 or so clones, 93% were seen once, and the ten largest hold about 5.1%. This CDR3 contains 15 residues. Per germline, CDR1 LNHDA and CDR2 SQIVND (reference sequence). The V and J ends lost 6 bases and 7 bases respectively, with 19 bases between them. The chain couples TRBV19 to TRBJ1-5; TRBD1 might be the D (6 bases). The TCR sequence derives from an adult in good health. The source material was peripheral blood, sampled on day 0 of AZD1222 vaccination. The CDR3 is CASRPNTGSGQPQHF. In DNA form, the CDR3 reads TGTGCCAGTAGACCCAACACAGGGTCCGGGCAGCCCCAGCATTTT.